These 16 T cell receptor beta chains were sequenced from one sample in a study of T-cell memory formation after mild COVID-19. From the 5' RACE reads, TCRdb called clonotypes with MiXCR, one entry per CDR3 protein. The sample has around 200,000 distinct CDR3 sequences; roughly a fifth are singletons. Sequencing was done on a sample of PBMCs or a T cell subset sorted from them (not recorded which). The receptors come from an adult woman who had mild COVID-19 (a few samples of this study predate the infection). Cell type and time point are not known.

The rearrangement links TRBV29-1 to TRBJ2-1, with a weak D call TRBD2 (5 bases). The V end was cut by 4 bases, the J end by 1 base, with 8 bases between. This CDR3 is built from 13 residues. Germline CDR1 and CDR2: SQVTM and ANQGSEA. This chain's CDR3 is CSVVSGSYNEQFF. CDR3 bases: TGCAGCGTTGTGAGCGGTTCCTACAATGAGCAGTTCTTC.

The gene calls are TRBV7-2 and TRBJ1-1; TRBD1 is a possible D gene (5 bases). CDR1 is SGHTA and CDR2 is FQGNSA in the germline V gene. V lost 0 bases and J 1 base, leaving 12 bases between the germline ends. The CDR3 consists of 16 residues. The CDR3 sequence is CASSLAEGRPNTEAFF. The CDR3 region has the DNA TGTGCCAGCAGCTTAGCGGAGGGGCGGCCGAACACTGAAGCTTTCTTT.

This clonotype was picked up a small number of times. The V call is TRBV6-5, the J call TRBJ2-1; the match to TRBD2 covers 8 bases. There are 15 residues in the CDR3. Germline V lookup: CDR1 MNHEY, CDR2 SVGAGI. With V trimmed by 2 bases and J by 4 bases, 4 bases remained unmatched. DNA of the CDR3: TGTGCCAGCAGTTACCGACTAGCGACTTACAATGAGCAGTTCTTC. Residues: CASSYRLATYNEQFF.

The V gene is TRBV7-9, the J gene TRBJ2-3; weak D call: TRBD2 (5 bases). Trimming pared 5 bases from V and 0 bases from J, leaving 15 bases between. Germline assignment: CDR1 SEHNR and CDR2 FQNEAQ (reference sequence). This CDR3 spans 16 amino acids. The CDR3 DNA follows: TGTGCCAGCAGCCCGTGGGCTAGCCTTAGCACAGATACGCAGTATTTT. The encoded protein is CASSPWASLSTDTQYF.

This clonotype occurred a few times. The chain combines TRBV4-1 with TRBJ2-3; no reliable D call. This CDR3 is 16 amino acids long. Germline V gene lookup returns CDR1 MGHRA and CDR2 YSYEKL. Trimming removed 0 bases at V and 4 bases at J, with 14 bases between. Written as DNA, the CDR3 is TGCGCCAGCAGCCAAGATCGGCATGGGCCATCAGATACGCAGTATTTT. Residues: CASSQDRHGPSDTQYF.

This clonotype was seen a few times. At one boundary the junction diverges from the germline segment, which might be a read error. The J gene is TRBJ2-1, the V gene TRBV4-3; 8 positions match TRBD2. Germline loops: CDR1 LGHNA, CDR2 YSLEER. CDR3 length: 18 residues. CDR3: CASSQGGVAGSSYNEQFF. Written as DNA, the CDR3 is TGCGCCAGCAGTCAAGGAGGGGTAGCGGGATCTTCTTACAATGAGCAGTTCTTC.

The V call is TRBV2, the J call TRBJ2-3, with 7 positions matching TRBD1. Germline V gene sequence: CDR1 SNHLY, CDR2 FYNNEI. The junction had 14 bases not matched to a gene; V was cut back by 6 bases and J by 2 bases. This CDR3 region has 17 residues. CDR3 coding DNA: TGTGCCAGCAGCCCTTACAGGGGAAAGGGGAACACAGATACGCAGTATTTT. This encodes CASSPYRGKGNTDTQYF.

This clonotype has just a few counts. The chain has TRBV4-2 and TRBJ2-1; D is ambiguous. V was shortened by 0 bases and J by 3 bases, with 6 bases between the two germline ends. The CDR3 length is 14 residues. Germline V CDR1 and CDR2: LGHNA, YNFKEQ. CDR3 DNA: TGTGCCAGCAGCCAAGATAATAACTACAATGAGCAGTTCTTC. Translated: CASSQDNNYNEQFF.

This chain connects TRBV4-1 to TRBJ1-4, with D unresolved. The germline V gene encodes CDR1 MGHRA and CDR2 YSYEKL. V lost 1 base to trimming and J lost 4 bases, with 7 bases between them. The CDR3 contains 14 residues. The DNA for the CDR3 is TGCGCCAGCAGCCAAGGGCAGCTTAATGAAAAACTGTTTTTT. Translating gives CASSQGQLNEKLFF.

This chain joins TRBV24-1 and TRBJ1-2, with TRBD1 matching over 8 bases. The J segment lost 2 bases and the V segment lost 4 bases, leaving 5 bases of the junction unmatched. The CDR3 totals 15 residues. Per the germline V gene, CDR1 is KGHDR and CDR2 is SFDVKD. CDR3 sequence (DNA): TGTGCCACCAGTGAAGCTCGGACAGGGAACTATGGCTACACCTTC. Protein sequence: CATSEARTGNYGYTF.

The rearrangement joins TRBV4-1 to TRBJ2-4; 8 bases are a match to TRBD1. The V gene's germline CDR1 is MGHRA and CDR2 YSYEKL. This CDR3 region has 14 residues. V lost 1 base and J lost 6; bases outside the gene matches: 2. CDR3 in amino acids: CASSQGQGANIQYF. The CDR3, as DNA: TGCGCCAGCAGCCAAGGTCAGGGGGCAAACATTCAGTACTTC.

This chain connects TRBV7-8 to TRBJ2-5, with D perhaps matching TRBD2 (6 bases). The V gene's germline CDR1 is SGHVS and CDR2 FQNEAQ. The V end was cut by 3 bases, the J end by 1 base, with 15 bases between. The CDR3 runs to 16 residues. The CDR3 DNA follows: TGTGCCAGCAGCTTTTGGGAGGTCAGTGGCCAAGAGACCCAGTACTTC. This codes for CASSFWEVSGQETQYF.

This chain joins TRBV12-3 or TRBV12-4 and TRBJ2-3; D may be TRBD2 (5 bases). The V gene lost 6 bases and the J gene lost 1 base, with 14 bases spanning the gap. The CDR3 consists of 15 residues. The DNA of the CDR3 is TGTGCCAGCAGCTTTTTACAGAGGGGCACAGATACGCAGTATTTT. It yields the protein CASSFLQRGTDTQYF.

V gene TRBV15 combines with J gene TRBJ2-3; D not resolved. Germline V gives CDR1 LNHNV, CDR2 YYDKDF (reference sequence). V was cut by 0 bases and J by 3 bases, with 16 bases left in between. The CDR3 extends over 17 amino acids. CDR3 region: CATSRDMRLSLTDTQYF. The CDR3, as DNA: TGTGCCACCAGCAGAGATATGAGGCTCAGCTTGACAGATACGCAGTATTTT.

This clonotype was observed a handful of times. The V gene is TRBV12-3 or TRBV12-4, the J gene TRBJ2-2, with 8 positions matching TRBD2. This CDR3 contains 14 residues. V shed 4 bases, J shed 6 bases, and the junction held 4 bases outside the gene matches. CDR3 sequence: CASSSGGRSGELFF. The CDR3 bases are TGTGCCAGCAGTTCGGGGGGGCGGTCCGGGGAGCTGTTTTTT.

Only a few counts were recorded for this clonotype. The chain combines TRBV15 with TRBJ2-5; TRBD2 agrees at 9 bases. The germline V gene encodes CDR1 LNHNV and CDR2 YYDKDF (reference sequence). The J segment lost 5 bases and the V segment lost 0 bases, leaving 10 bases of the junction unmatched. This CDR3 is 17 amino acids long. The CDR3 region is CATSRDRRGGLMETQYF. The CDR3 DNA is TGTGCCACCAGCAGAGATCGGCGGGGGGGCCTTATGGAGACCCAGTACTTC.